This TCR beta chain emerged from a study of T-cell reconstitution after alpha-beta-depleted transplantation in children. Unique molecular identifiers were used in preparing the TCRbeta library. TCRdb reanalysed the PCR reads using MiXCR and keeps one entry per CDR3 protein. Of approximately 500,000 distinct CDR3 sequences in the sample, 25% to 30% are singletons; the top ten hold approximately 39%. The length of the CDR3 is 18 residues. V shed 6 bases, J shed 0 bases, and the junction held 7 bases outside the gene matches. Germline CDR1 is SGHAT and CDR2 is FQDESV (reference sequence). This receptor was taken from a boy in the first two years of life with Wiskott-Aldrich syndrome, due to receive a stem cell transplant. The chain recombines TRBV11-1 with TRBJ2-3; 15 bases fit TRBD2. Specimen: PBMCs, collected before TCRalphabeta/CD19-depleted stem cell transplant. CDR3 DNA: TGTGCCAGCAGGTCGGGACTAGCGGGAGGAACTAGCACAGATACGCAGTATTTT. Protein product: CASRSGLAGGTSTDTQYF.